This T cell receptor beta chain derives from a study of graft-versus-host responses after intestinal transplantation. As for this clone: What it binds is not known.

Study-wide points: Some GvH clones appeared in ileal mucosa or blood before recipient bone marrow. Within the allografts of patients who had graft-donor T cell macrochimerism, graft-versus-host to host-versus-graft clonal ratios were high.

Clones were sequenced by immunoSEQ multiplex PCR, and TCRdb holds only the in-frame ones, with some missing. The sample holds about 98,000 clones, roughly 86% seen once. The CDR3 consists of 17 residues. V dropped 1 base and J dropped 6 bases, with 20 bases sitting between them. Germline loops: CDR1 SGHVS, CDR2 FQNEAQ. The sequencing used PBMCs, collected 255 days after intestinal transplant. The V gene is TRBV7-8, the J gene TRBJ2-3, with D perhaps matching TRBD1 (6 bases). This receptor was obtained from a human patient who received an intestinal transplant, so some T cells may come from the graft donor. For the CDR3, the DNA is TGTGCCAGCAGCTTAGAGGGCAGGGGCTCCCGCATGGATACGCAGTATTTT. Translated, it gives CASSLEGRGSRMDTQYF.